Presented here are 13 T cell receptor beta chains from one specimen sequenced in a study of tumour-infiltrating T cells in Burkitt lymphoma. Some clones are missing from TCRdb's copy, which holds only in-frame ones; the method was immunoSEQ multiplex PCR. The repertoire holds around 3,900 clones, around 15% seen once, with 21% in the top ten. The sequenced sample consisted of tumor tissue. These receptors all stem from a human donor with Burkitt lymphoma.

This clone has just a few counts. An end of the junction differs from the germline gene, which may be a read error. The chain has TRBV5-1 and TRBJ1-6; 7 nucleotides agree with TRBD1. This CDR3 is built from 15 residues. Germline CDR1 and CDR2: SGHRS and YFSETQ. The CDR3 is CVSSLNRGYVSPLHF. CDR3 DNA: TGCGTCAGCAGCCTAAACAGGGGATATGTTTCACCCCTCCACTTT.

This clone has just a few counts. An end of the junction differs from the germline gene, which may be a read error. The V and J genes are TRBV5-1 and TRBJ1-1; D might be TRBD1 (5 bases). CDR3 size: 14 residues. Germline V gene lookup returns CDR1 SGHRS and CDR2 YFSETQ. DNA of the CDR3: TGCGCCAGTAGCTCAAGGGGTGAGAACACTGAAGCTTTCTTT. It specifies CASSSRGENTEAFF.

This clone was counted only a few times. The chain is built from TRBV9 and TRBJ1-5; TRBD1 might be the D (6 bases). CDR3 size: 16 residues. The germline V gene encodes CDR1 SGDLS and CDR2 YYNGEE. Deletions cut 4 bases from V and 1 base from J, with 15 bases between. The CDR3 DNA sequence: TGTGCCAGCAGCCCCGAGGGGGATATGAGCAATCAGCCCCAGCATTTT. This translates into CASSPEGDMSNQPQHF.

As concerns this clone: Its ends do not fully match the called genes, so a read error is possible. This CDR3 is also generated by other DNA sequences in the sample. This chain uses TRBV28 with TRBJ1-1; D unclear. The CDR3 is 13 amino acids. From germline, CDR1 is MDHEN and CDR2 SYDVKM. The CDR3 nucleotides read TGTGCCAGCAGTTTACTAGATATAGCTGAAGCTTTTTTT. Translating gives CASSLLDIAEAFF.

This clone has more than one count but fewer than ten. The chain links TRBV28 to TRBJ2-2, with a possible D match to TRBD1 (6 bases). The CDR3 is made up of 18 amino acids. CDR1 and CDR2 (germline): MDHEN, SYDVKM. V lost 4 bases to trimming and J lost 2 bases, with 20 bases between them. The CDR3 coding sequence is TGTGCCAGCAGTTCTCGGGGACAAGAGATTGGTAACACCGGGGAGCTGTTTTTT. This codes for CASSSRGQEIGNTGELFF. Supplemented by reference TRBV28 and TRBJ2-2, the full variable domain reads DVKVTQSSRYLVKRTGEKVFLECVQDMDHENMFWYRQDPGLGLRLIYFSYDVKMKEKGDIPEGYSVSREKKERFSLILESASTNQTSMYLCASSSRGQEIGNTGELFFGEGSRLTVL.

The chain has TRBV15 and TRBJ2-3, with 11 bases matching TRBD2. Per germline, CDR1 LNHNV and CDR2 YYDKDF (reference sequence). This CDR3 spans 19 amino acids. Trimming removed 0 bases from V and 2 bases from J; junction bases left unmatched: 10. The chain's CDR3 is CATSRDRLAGGRNTDTQYF. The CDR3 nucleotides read TGTGCCACCAGCAGAGATAGGCTAGCGGGAGGTCGGAACACAGATACGCAGTATTTT.

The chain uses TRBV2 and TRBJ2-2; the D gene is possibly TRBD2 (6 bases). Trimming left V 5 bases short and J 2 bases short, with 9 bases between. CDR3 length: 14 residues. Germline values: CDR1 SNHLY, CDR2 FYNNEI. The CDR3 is CASSRDSNTGELFF. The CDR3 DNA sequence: TGTGCCAGCAGTAGGGACTCCAACACCGGGGAGCTGTTTTTT.

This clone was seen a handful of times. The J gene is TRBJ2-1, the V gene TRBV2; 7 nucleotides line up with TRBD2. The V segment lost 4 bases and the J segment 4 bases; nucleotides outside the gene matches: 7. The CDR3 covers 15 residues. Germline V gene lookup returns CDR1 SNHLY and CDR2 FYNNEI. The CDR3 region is CASSGGTTGYNEQFF. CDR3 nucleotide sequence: TGTGCCAGCAGTGGGGGGACTACGGGGTACAATGAGCAGTTCTTC.

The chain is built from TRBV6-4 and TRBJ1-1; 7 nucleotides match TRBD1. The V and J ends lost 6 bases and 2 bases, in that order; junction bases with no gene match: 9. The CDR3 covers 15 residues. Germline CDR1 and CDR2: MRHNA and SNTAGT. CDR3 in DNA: TGTGCCAGCAGCACCGATAGGGACAGAAACACTGAAGCTTTCTTT. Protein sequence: CASSTDRDRNTEAFF.

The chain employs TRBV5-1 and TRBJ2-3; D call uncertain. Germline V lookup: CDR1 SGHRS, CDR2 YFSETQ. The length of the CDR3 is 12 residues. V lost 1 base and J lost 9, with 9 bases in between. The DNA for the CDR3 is TGCGCCAGCAGCTTGCGGTCAAGCACGCAGTATTTT. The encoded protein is CASSLRSSTQYF.

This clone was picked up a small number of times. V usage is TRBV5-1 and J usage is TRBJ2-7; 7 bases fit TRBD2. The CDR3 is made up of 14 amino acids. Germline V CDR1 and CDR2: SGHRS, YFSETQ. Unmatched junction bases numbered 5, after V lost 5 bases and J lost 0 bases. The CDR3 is CASRLALSSYEQYF. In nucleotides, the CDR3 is TGCGCCAGCAGACTAGCGTTGAGCTCCTACGAGCAGTACTTC.

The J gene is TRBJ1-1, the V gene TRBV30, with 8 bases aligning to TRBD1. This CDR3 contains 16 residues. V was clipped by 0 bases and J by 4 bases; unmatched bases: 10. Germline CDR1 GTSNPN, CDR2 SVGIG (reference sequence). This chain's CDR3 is CAWSVSRTGSGTEAFF. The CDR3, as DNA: TGTGCCTGGAGTGTATCTCGGACAGGGTCTGGCACTGAAGCTTTCTTT. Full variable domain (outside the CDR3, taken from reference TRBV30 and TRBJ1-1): SQTIHQWPATLVQPVGSPLSLECTVEGTSNPNLYWYRQAAGRGLQLLFYSVGIGQISSEVPQNLSASRPQDRQFILSSKKLLLSDSGFYLCAWSVSRTGSGTEAFFGQGTRLTVV.

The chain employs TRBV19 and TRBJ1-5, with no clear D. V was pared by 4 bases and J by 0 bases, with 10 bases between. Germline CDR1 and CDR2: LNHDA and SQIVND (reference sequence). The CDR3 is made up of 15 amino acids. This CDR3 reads CASSTESDSNQPQHF. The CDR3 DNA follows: TGTGCCAGTAGTACGGAGTCCGATAGCAATCAGCCCCAGCATTTT.